These T cell receptor beta chains were read from a single sample in a study of blood T cells in healthy people across ages. TCRdb reprocessed the 5' RACE reads with MiXCR, giving one entry per CDR3 protein. Among 1.5 million to 2 million distinct CDR3 sequences listed, 35% to 50% were seen once. Material: blood. Every receptor here comes from a human donor in good health. Each CDR3 is given with its conserved first and last residue. The D gene is left open where the match is weak. Clone size is given for some rows only: seen once, a few or many times, or a class if the clone is expanded.

TRBJ2-7	NA	TRBV7-2	NA	TGTGCCAGCAGCTTATCCTCCCAGCTTTACGAGCAGTACTTC	CASSLSSQLYEQYF
TRBJ2-2	few	TRBV5-5	NA	TGTGCCAGCAGCTTGGAAAACAGGGGAGGGACCGGGGAGCTGTTTTTT	CASSLENRGGTGELFF
TRBJ1-1	NA	TRBV5-1	TRBD1	TGCGCCAGCAGCCCAACCGGGACAGGACCTGAGGCTTTCTTT	CASSPTGTGPEAFF
TRBJ2-7	few	TRBV9	TRBD2	TGTGCCAGCAGCGCCACTAGCGGGGGGGCCTACGAGCAGTACTTC	CASSATSGGAYEQYF
TRBJ2-7	few	TRBV4-1	NA	TGCGCCAGCAGCCAAGATCCAGGGGATAGCTCCTACGAGCAGTACTTC	CASSQDPGDSSYEQYF
TRBJ2-6	NA	TRBV11-2	NA	TGTGCCAGCAGCTCCTACAGGCCTGGGGCCAACGTCCTGACTTTC	CASSSYRPGANVLTF
TRBJ2-7	few	TRBV6-2/TRBV6-3	NA	TGTGCCAGCAAGGGTGGGGCAAATCTACTCTACGAGCAGTACTTC	CASKGGANLLYEQYF
TRBJ2-7	few	TRBV20-1	NA	TGCAGTGCTGCACGTGCCGGGACTTCGACCTACGAGCAGTACTTC	CSAARAGTSTYEQYF
TRBJ2-1	NA	TRBV3-1	TRBD1	TGTGCCAGCAGCCTCATAATAGGGGACAGGGGGTTACGGGAGCAGTTCTTC	CASSLIIGDRGLREQFF
TRBJ2-1	few	TRBV20-1	NA	TGCAGTGCTAGTAGGGAGGAGCAGTTCTTC	CSASREEQFF
TRBJ2-5	NA	TRBV3-1	NA	TGTGCCAGCAGCCGGCCAAAGGAGGGTGAAGAGACCCAGTACTTC	CASSRPKEGEETQYF
TRBJ2-5	NA	TRBV9	NA	TGTGCCAGCAGCGTAACGACACACCAGACCCAGTACTTC	CASSVTTHQTQYF
TRBJ2-7	NA	TRBV6-2/TRBV6-3	NA	TGTGCCAGCACCAAGGCTGGTTACGAGCAGTACTTC	CASTKAGYEQYF